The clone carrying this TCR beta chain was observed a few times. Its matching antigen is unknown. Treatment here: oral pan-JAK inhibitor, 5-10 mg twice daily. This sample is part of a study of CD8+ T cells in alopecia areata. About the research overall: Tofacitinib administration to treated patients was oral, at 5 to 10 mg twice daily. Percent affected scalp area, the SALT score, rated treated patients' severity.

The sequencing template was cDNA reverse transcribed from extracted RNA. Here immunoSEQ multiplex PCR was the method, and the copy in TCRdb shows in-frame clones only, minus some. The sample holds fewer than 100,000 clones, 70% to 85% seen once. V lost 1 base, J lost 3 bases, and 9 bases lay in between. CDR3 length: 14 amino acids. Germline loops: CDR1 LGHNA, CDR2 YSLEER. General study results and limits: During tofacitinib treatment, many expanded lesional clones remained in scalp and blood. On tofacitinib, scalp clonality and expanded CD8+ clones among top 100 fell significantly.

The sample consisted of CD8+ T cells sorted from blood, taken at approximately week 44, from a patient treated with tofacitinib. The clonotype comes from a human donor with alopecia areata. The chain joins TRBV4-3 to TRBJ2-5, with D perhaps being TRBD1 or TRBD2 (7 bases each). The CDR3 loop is CASSQAGGEETQYF. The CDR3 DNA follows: TGCGCCAGCAGCCAAGCAGGGGGGGAAGAGACCCAGTACTTC.